The 16 T cell receptor beta chains below were found in one sample sequenced in a study of glioma-infiltrating T cells after dendritic cell vaccination. Assay used: immunoSEQ multiplex PCR; TCRdb lists only in-frame clones, some missing. The data show roughly 80,000 clones, approximately 90% seen once. Sequencing used blood, obtained before dendritic cell vaccination. The receptor source for this set is a human donor with glioblastoma.

The gene calls are TRBV10-2 and TRBJ1-1; D is uncertain. Trimming took off 6 bases at V and 3 bases at J, with 8 bases between the two ends. The CDR3 is made up of 12 amino acids. From germline, CDR1 is WSHSY and CDR2 SAAADI. CDR3 residues: CASSPGDTEAFF. CDR3 bases: TGCGCCAGCAGCCCTGGAGACACTGAAGCTTTCTTT.

The chain links TRBV5-1 to TRBJ2-5; 9 bases match TRBD1. CDR3 length equals 16 residues. J gave up 5 bases and V 1 base, and 9 bases lay outside the gene matches. The V gene's germline CDR1 is SGHRS and CDR2 YFSETQ. The CDR3 protein is CASSLSPGTGSETQYF. The CDR3 bases are TGCGCCAGCAGCTTGTCGCCGGGGACAGGGTCGGAGACCCAGTACTTC.

The chain links TRBV27 to TRBJ1-2; 12 nucleotides line up with TRBD1. CDR1 MNHEY and CDR2 SMNVEV come from the germline V gene (reference sequence). The junction had 12 bases not matched to a gene; V was cut back by 2 bases and J by 5 bases. The CDR3 spans 18 residues. In DNA, the CDR3 is TGTGCCAGCAGTTTACGTCCCGGGACAGGGGGCGGAGGATATGGCTACACCTTC. This gives the protein CASSLRPGTGGGGYGYTF.

CDR3 nucleotide sequence: TGCAGCACCGGCCCCGGGGATAATGAGCAGTTCTTC. It is translated as CSTGPGDNEQFF. The chain carries TRBV29-1 and TRBJ2-1, with D perhaps TRBD2 (5 bases). CDR3 length equals 12 residues. The V end lost 8 bases, the J end lost 7 bases, and 15 bases lay between the germline ends. The V gene's germline CDR1 is SQVTM and CDR2 ANQGSEA.

This clone was picked up a small number of times. The chain couples TRBV20-1 to TRBJ1-1, with a weak D call TRBD1 (6 bases). There are 11 residues in the CDR3. Germline CDR1 reads DFQATT; CDR2 reads SNEGSKA (reference sequence). Trimming stripped 6 bases from V and 11 bases from J, with 16 bases between. Here the CDR3 reads CSARQGNWAFF. CDR3 sequence (DNA): TGCAGTGCCCGTCAGGGGAATTGGGCTTTCTTT.

V and J are TRBV9 and TRBJ1-6; 9 bases are shared with TRBD1. The CDR3 totals 15 residues. Trimming took 4 bases from V and 7 from J; bases not matched to a gene: 6. The germline CDR1 and CDR2 sequences are SGDLS and YYNGEE. The chain's CDR3 is CASSLKTGGNSPLHF. In DNA, the CDR3 is TGTGCCAGCAGCCTAAAGACAGGGGGAAATTCACCCCTCCACTTT.

The chain joins TRBV7-2 to TRBJ1-1, with D possibly matching TRBD1 (5 bases). Trimming left V 5 bases short and J 8 bases short, with 15 bases between. The germline V gene encodes CDR1 SGHTA and CDR2 FQGNSA. This CDR3 spans 13 amino acids. CDR3 loop: CASSPRRQGEAFF. DNA for the CDR3: TGTGCCAGCAGCCCAAGGCGGCAGGGAGAAGCTTTCTTT.

V is TRBV5-1 and J is TRBJ1-1, with a weak D call TRBD1 (5 bases). This CDR3 comprises 15 residues. The V and J ends lost 4 bases and 4 bases respectively, with 17 bases between them. Germline V gene lookup returns CDR1 SGHRS and CDR2 YFSETQ. The CDR3 DNA sequence: TGCGCCAGCAGCCCGGTCGGGGGAGAGGGCACTGAAGCTTTCTTT. Translation: CASSPVGGEGTEAFF.

CDR3 loop: CASGTGQISEQYF. CDR3 sequence (DNA): TGTGCCAGCGGGACGGGACAGATCTCCGAGCAGTACTTC. The V and J genes are TRBV5-5 and TRBJ2-7; TRBD1 agrees at 7 bases. V lost 7 bases and J lost 6; bases outside the gene matches: 10. Per germline, CDR1 SGHKS and CDR2 YYEKEE (reference sequence). CDR3 size: 13 residues.

The rearrangement joins TRBV5-1 to TRBJ1-2; 7 bases fit TRBD1. CDR1 and CDR2 from the germline V gene are SGHRS and YFSETQ. The CDR3 totals 17 residues. After removal of 4 bases from V and 0 bases from J, the junction contained 12 bases not matched to a gene. The CDR3 region has the DNA TGCGCCAGCAGCCCCTGGACAGGACCCCAGGCTAACTATGGCTACACCTTC. Translation gives CASSPWTGPQANYGYTF.

V and J are TRBV30 and TRBJ1-3, with TRBD1 matching 8 bases. Trimming at V came to 5 bases and at J to 0 bases, leaving 9 bases not matched to a gene. The germline V gene encodes CDR1 GTSNPN and CDR2 SVGIG (reference sequence). The CDR3 loop spans 16 amino acids. CDR3 sequence (DNA): TGTGCCTGGCGACCGGGACAGGAAATCTCTGGAAACACCATATATTTT. Translation gives CAWRPGQEISGNTIYF.

V gene TRBV7-9 combines with J gene TRBJ2-1; 11 bases fit TRBD2. V lost 6 bases to trimming and J lost 9 bases; unmatched junction nucleotides: 7. Per the germline V gene, CDR1 is SEHNR and CDR2 is FQNEAQ (reference sequence). CDR3 length: 14 residues. The CDR3 loop is CASSSSGGSGEQFF. In DNA, the CDR3 is TGTGCCAGCAGTTCTAGCGGGGGGTCTGGTGAGCAGTTCTTC.

This clone was observed once. This sequence joins TRBV6-5 and TRBJ1-1; D not resolved. Germline CDR1 reads MNHEY; CDR2 reads SVGAGI. This CDR3 comprises 14 residues. The V and J ends lost 6 bases and 5 bases respectively, with 16 bases between them. The CDR3 is CASSYLYSGTEAFF. CDR3 nucleotide sequence: TGTGCCAGCAGCTACCTTTACAGTGGAACTGAAGCTTTCTTT.

The rearrangement uses TRBV5-4 and TRBJ1-1, with 7 bases fitting TRBD1. V was clipped by 1 base and J by 12 bases; unmatched bases: 6. Germline lookup yields CDR1 SGHNT and CDR2 YYREEE (reference sequence). This CDR3 region has 12 residues. DNA for the CDR3: TGTGCCAGCAGCTTGCACAGGGGTGAGACTTTCTTT. As protein: CASSLHRGETFF.

A single count supports this clone. V gene TRBV10-1 combines with J gene TRBJ2-1; D ambiguous. Trimming removed 3 bases from V and 0 bases from J, with 15 bases in between. In germline, CDR1 is WNHNN, CDR2 SYGVQD (reference sequence). The CDR3 covers 17 residues. The CDR3, as DNA: TGCGCCAGCAGTGAAGTCTGGCGGCTAGACTCCTACAATGAGCAGTTCTTC. Protein product: CASSEVWRLDSYNEQFF.

V usage is TRBV5-1 and J usage is TRBJ1-1, with TRBD1 identical over 7 bases. This CDR3 is 17 amino acids long. Looked up from germline, CDR1 is SGHRS and CDR2 is YFSETQ. After removal of 0 bases from V and 6 bases from J, the junction contained 14 bases not matched to a gene. CDR3 region: CASSLVGDSVPGAEAFF. The CDR3 DNA reads as TGCGCCAGCAGCTTGGTGGGGGACAGTGTCCCTGGGGCTGAAGCTTTCTTT.